This T cell receptor (beta chain) was retrieved from a study of response to subunit inactivated influenza vaccine (dated by TCRdb to between 2017 and 2018). Describing the broader study: To follow how T cells responded to a trivalent subunit inactivated influenza vaccine, the researchers relied on deep quantitative profiling of the T cell receptor repertoire.

CDR3 length: 14 amino acids, cysteine to phenylalanine. Only the CDR3 part of the read is kept: 42 bases, read in frame from the first base. The library was produced with RT-PCR. Sequencing was performed on an Illumina HiSeq 2500. TCRdb reprocessing: public reads trimmed at Q25 with fastp, clones called with MiXCR, in-frame beta chains kept. Rows matching on CDR3 protein sequence are summarized as one entry with the most common DNA and genes. In all, the sample holds 650,000 to 800,000 distinct CDR3 sequences, and over 11% of those were seen once. In total, the top ten clones hold approximately 6.5% of the sample. Study-wide conclusions, independent of this receptor: The authors proposed that each seasonal influenza vaccination may bring in only a limited number of new T cells.

This clonotype was seen only a few times. This clone's antigen is unknown. Base qualities are not provided; no much larger clone lies one nucleotide away. This specimen consisted of PBMCs from blood, obtained approximately 15 days before vaccination. The V gene is TRBV21-1 and the J gene is TRBJ2-1; TRBD1, as called in the table, went unchecked against the DNA. TRBV21-1 is a known pseudogene. This TCR was sampled from a man aged 50 to 60 who received an inactivated influenza vaccine. Donor details come from another sample of the same person, matched by shared clones. The CDR3 in this case is CASSKAPGVNEQFF. The DNA sequence is given as TGTGCCAGCAGCAAAGCACCAGGGGTAAATGAGCAGTTCTTC.